These 15 T cell receptor beta chains were all obtained from the same sample, sequenced in a study of cytomegalovirus exposure and HLA in healthy donors. The assay was immunoSEQ multiplex PCR, and TCRdb's table has in-frame clones only and misses some. The sample includes about 110,000 clones, approximately 86% of them seen just once. The specimen sequenced was PBMCs. All receptors come from a woman aged 18-29 years in good health and CMV-seronegative.

The V call is TRBV6-5, the J call TRBJ2-5; no clear D. The CDR3 has 16 residues. CDR1 is MNHEY and CDR2 is SVGAGI in the germline V gene. V was clipped by 0 bases and J by 5 bases, with 16 bases between them. The DNA for the CDR3 is TGTGCCAGCAGTTACTCGATATTGGCAATCGGGGAGACCCAGTACTTC. Protein: CASSYSILAIGETQYF.

V and J are TRBV7-2 and TRBJ1-6, with a weak D call TRBD1 (5 bases). The V gene's germline CDR1 is SGHTA and CDR2 FQGNSA. Trimming cost V 5 bases and J 0 bases, with 17 bases left between them. The CDR3 consists of 18 residues. CDR3 in DNA: TGTGCCAGCAGCACCCTCGGTGGGGGGAGCTCCTATAATTCACCCCTCCACTTT. Its protein is CASSTLGGGSSYNSPLHF. Combining the CDR3 with reference TRBV7-2 and TRBJ1-6 gives the whole variable domain GAGVSQSPSNKVTEKGKDVELRCDPISGHTALYWYRQSLGQGLEFLIYFQGNSAPDKSGLPSDRFSAERTGGSVSTLTIQRTQQEDSAVYLCASSTLGGGSSYNSPLHFGNGTRLTVT.

The chain employs TRBV5-1 and TRBJ1-4; 9 bases fit TRBD1. In germline, CDR1 is SGHRS, CDR2 YFSETQ. V gave up 2 bases and J gave up 7 bases; unmatched junction bases: 6. This CDR3 contains 15 residues. The CDR3 protein is CASSFRDREVEKLFF. The CDR3 coding sequence is TGCGCCAGCAGCTTCCGGGACAGGGAGGTTGAAAAACTGTTTTTT.

The chain links TRBV27 to TRBJ1-2; D is unclear. The CDR3 has 13 amino acids. V was shortened by 6 bases and J by 4 bases, with 12 bases between the two germline ends. Germline V gives CDR1 MNHEY, CDR2 SMNVEV (reference sequence). The CDR3 reads CASSPREGYGYTF. In DNA, the CDR3 is TGTGCCAGCAGCCCTCGGGAAGGCTATGGCTACACCTTC.

In DNA form, the CDR3 reads TGTGCCAGCAGTGAAAGGGGACAGAACTATGGCTACACCTTC. Its protein product is CASSERGQNYGYTF. The rearrangement uses TRBV6-1 and TRBJ1-2; 7 bases line up with TRBD1. The CDR3 contains 14 residues. The trim removed 2 bases at V and 2 bases at J, leaving 2 bases unmatched. Germline V gene sequence: CDR1 MNHNS, CDR2 SASEGT.

The chain recombines TRBV9 with TRBJ2-7; 9 bases fit TRBD1. Germline assignment: CDR1 SGDLS and CDR2 YYNGEE. V dropped 0 bases and J dropped 3; count of bases not matched to a gene: 4. The CDR3 sequence is 15 residues long. The CDR3 bases are TGTGCCAGCAGCGTAGGGACAGGGGTCCTCTACGAGCAGTACTTC. Translated: CASSVGTGVLYEQYF.

V is TRBV6-1 and J is TRBJ1-5; no reliable D call. This CDR3 spans 14 amino acids. Looked up from germline, CDR1 is MNHNS and CDR2 is SASEGT. V gave up 2 bases and J gave up 2 bases, with 7 bases separating them. Written as DNA, the CDR3 is TGTGCCAGCAGTGAAAGCGGTGGCAATCAGCCCCAGCATTTT. Translation: CASSESGGNQPQHF.

The chain has TRBV6-1 and TRBJ1-1; D may be TRBD1 (5 bases). Germline values: CDR1 MNHNS, CDR2 SASEGT. Between the trimmed V and J ends, which lost 7 bases and 6 bases, there was a span of 9 bases. CDR3 length: 11 amino acids. This CDR3 reads CASILTAEAFF. CDR3 in DNA: TGTGCCAGCATTTTGACAGCTGAAGCTTTCTTT.

The chain couples TRBV6-1 to TRBJ2-6; D gene uncertain. V lost 3 bases to trimming and J lost 0 bases, with 9 bases between them. The germline gives CDR1 MNHNS, CDR2 SASEGT. The length of the CDR3 is 16 residues. The CDR3 region has the DNA TGTGCCAGCAGTGAGGGCGTATTCTCTGGGGCCAACGTCCTGACTTTC. This encodes CASSEGVFSGANVLTF.

The rearrangement links TRBV30 to TRBJ1-1, with D possibly TRBD1 on 6 matching bases. Germline V gene lookup returns CDR1 GTSNPN and CDR2 SVGIG (reference sequence). Trimming took off 7 bases at V and 2 bases at J, with 14 bases between the two ends. CDR3 length: 13 amino acids. This chain's CDR3 is CASQGQINTEAFF. CDR3 DNA sequence: TGTGCCTCCCAGGGGCAGATAAACACTGAAGCTTTCTTT.

This chain joins TRBV27 and TRBJ2-7, with D hard to call. Germline loops: CDR1 MNHEY, CDR2 SMNVEV (reference sequence). The CDR3 contains 13 residues. The V gene lost 2 bases and the J gene lost 2 bases, with 7 bases spanning the gap. The CDR3 DNA reads as TGTGCCAGCAGTTTACGCGTAACCTACGAGCAGTACTTC. It is translated as CASSLRVTYEQYF.

This sequence joins TRBV4-1 and TRBJ2-4; TRBD2 matches 8 bases. V lost 1 base and J lost 0; bases outside the gene matches: 5. Germline V gene lookup returns CDR1 MGHRA and CDR2 YSYEKL. The CDR3 is 17 residues long. CDR3 DNA: TGCGCCAGCAGCCAAGCCTCACTAGCGGTAGCCAAAAACATTCAGTACTTC. The encoded protein is CASSQASLAVAKNIQYF.

The chain links TRBV28 to TRBJ1-5; D is possibly TRBD1 (5 bases). Trimming removed 10 bases at V and 0 bases at J, with 16 bases between. The CDR3 runs 15 residues. Germline CDR1 reads MDHEN; CDR2 reads SYDVKM. CDR3 nucleotide sequence: TGTGCCACTTGTACAGGTTCTTATAGCAATCAGCCCCAGCATTTT. This translates into CATCTGSYSNQPQHF.

This clone was seen a few times. The V and J genes are TRBV4-1 and TRBJ1-6, with D possibly being TRBD1 (5 bases). This CDR3 spans 13 amino acids. Germline lookup yields CDR1 MGHRA and CDR2 YSYEKL. The germline V and J ends were trimmed by 4 bases and 14 bases, with 15 bases remaining between them. The CDR3 nucleotides read TGCGCCAGCAGCCGAGATGGGGGGGAGTCCCTCCACTTT. This codes for CASSRDGGESLHF.

The rearrangement uses TRBV28 and TRBJ2-3; the match to TRBD1 covers 8 bases. CDR3 length: 17 amino acids. CDR1 MDHEN and CDR2 SYDVKM come from the germline V gene. Trimming removed 5 bases from V and 0 bases from J; junction bases left unmatched: 10. This CDR3 reads CASSLTSRDRSTDTQYF. CDR3 nucleotides: TGTGCCAGCAGTCTAACTTCCCGGGACAGGAGCACAGATACGCAGTATTTT.